This T cell receptor (beta chain) was sequenced in a study of blood T cell repertoires in COVID-19. Data came from immunoSEQ multiplex PCR; TCRdb stores just in-frame clones and leaves some out. The sample has 130,000 to 150,000 clones, roughly 78% seen once. Germline-derived CDR1 and CDR2 are MDHEN and SYDVKM. The length of the CDR3 is 15 residues. V dropped 5 bases and J dropped 14; count of bases not matched to a gene: 15. The specimen sequenced was peripheral blood. V and J are TRBV28 and TRBJ2-4, with 10 bases identical to TRBD1. The sequence derives from a man aged 55 to 69 with acute or convalescent COVID-19. The CDR3 DNA follows: TGTGCCAGCAGTCCTCCGGGACAGGGGTCCCCGATCAAGTACTTC. Protein: CASSPPGQGSPIKYF.